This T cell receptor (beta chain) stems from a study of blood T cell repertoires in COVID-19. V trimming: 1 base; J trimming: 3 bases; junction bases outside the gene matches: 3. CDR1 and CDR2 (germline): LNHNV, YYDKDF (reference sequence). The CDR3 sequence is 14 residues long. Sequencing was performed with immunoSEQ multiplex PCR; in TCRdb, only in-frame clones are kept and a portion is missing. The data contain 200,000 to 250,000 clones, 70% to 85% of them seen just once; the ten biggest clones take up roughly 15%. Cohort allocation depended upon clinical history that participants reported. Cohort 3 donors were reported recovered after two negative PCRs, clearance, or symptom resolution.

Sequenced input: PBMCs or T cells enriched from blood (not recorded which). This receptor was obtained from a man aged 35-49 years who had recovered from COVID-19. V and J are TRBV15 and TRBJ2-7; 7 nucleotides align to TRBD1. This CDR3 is CATSRARQGYEQYF. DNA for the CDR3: TGTGCCACCAGCAGAGCGCGACAGGGCTACGAGCAGTACTTC.